One sample yielded the 24 T cell receptor beta chains listed below, sequenced in a study of control samples from healthy donors and cancer patients. TCRdb's copy holds only in-frame clones and misses some; the assay was immunoSEQ multiplex PCR. The data hold roughly 220,000 clones, with around 94% observed a single time. Sequenced material: blood. The source is a man aged 50-60 years in good health.

This rearrangement joins TRBV4-1 to TRBJ1-5; D unclear. Trimming took 1 base from V and 2 from J, leaving 18 bases between them. CDR3 length: 18 residues. Germline-derived CDR1 and CDR2 are MGHRA and YSYEKL. CDR3 amino acids: CASSQGGQGMEGNQPQHF. The CDR3 region has the DNA TGCGCCAGCAGCCAAGGAGGGCAAGGCATGGAGGGCAATCAGCCCCAGCATTTT.

The J gene is TRBJ1-2, the V gene TRBV5-4; 7 nucleotides line up with TRBD1. V trimming: 2 bases; J trimming: 7 bases; junction bases outside the gene matches: 8. CDR1 is SGHNT, CDR2 YYREEE, per germline (reference sequence). The CDR3 is 14 residues long. This CDR3 reads CASSFSGTDSGYTF. CDR3 nucleotide sequence: TGTGCCAGCAGCTTTTCGGGGACAGACAGTGGCTACACCTTC.

The chain recombines TRBV6-6 with TRBJ2-5, with 7 bases matching TRBD2. This CDR3 is 14 amino acids long. V shed 2 bases and J 3 bases; nucleotides not matched to a gene: 3. Germline V gene sequence: CDR1 MNHNY, CDR2 SVGAGI (reference sequence). The CDR3 coding sequence is TGTGCCAGCAGTTACGGTCTAGCGGAAGAGACCCAGTACTTC. This translates into CASSYGLAEETQYF.

This rearrangement joins TRBV3-1 (or the pseudogene TRBV3-2) to TRBJ2-6; weak D call: TRBD1 (6 bases). CDR1 and CDR2 (germline): LGHDT, YNNKEL (reference sequence). The V end lost 5 bases, the J end lost 1 base, and 9 bases lay between the germline ends. The CDR3 loop spans 15 amino acids. The CDR3 spells CASSGQQSGANVLTF. CDR3 sequence (DNA): TGTGCCAGCAGCGGACAGCAATCTGGGGCCAACGTCCTGACTTTC.

The rearrangement links TRBV5-1 to TRBJ1-5; perhaps TRBD1 as D (5 bases). Germline V lookup: CDR1 SGHRS, CDR2 YFSETQ. The CDR3 covers 15 residues. Trimming removed 5 bases from V and 0 bases from J, with 12 bases in between. The chain's CDR3 is CASSLDNYSNQPQHF. The CDR3 DNA reads as TGCGCCAGCAGTCTGGACAACTATAGCAATCAGCCCCAGCATTTT.

CDR3 nucleotide sequence: TGTGCCTGGAGTTCCCCGACAGCCTATAATTCACCCCTCCACTTT. This sequence encodes CAWSSPTAYNSPLHF. V is TRBV30 and J is TRBJ1-6, with D possibly TRBD1 on 5 matching bases. Per germline, CDR1 GTSNPN and CDR2 SVGIG (reference sequence). This CDR3 is built from 15 residues. V was clipped by 2 bases and J by 2 bases, with 10 bases between them.

The rearrangement joins TRBV3-1 (or the pseudogene TRBV3-2) to TRBJ2-3; 11 positions agree with TRBD1. V shed 3 bases and J 4 bases; nucleotides not matched to a gene: 9. The CDR3 is made up of 17 amino acids. Germline-derived CDR1 and CDR2 are LGHDT and YNNKEL (reference sequence). In DNA form, the CDR3 reads TGTGCCAGCAGCCAGGCGGGAGGGACAGGGGGGCCAGATACGCAGTATTTT. Its protein is CASSQAGGTGGPDTQYF.

The chain couples TRBV6-5 to TRBJ1-2; 8 bases are a match to TRBD1. CDR1 is MNHEY, CDR2 SVGAGI, per germline. This CDR3 comprises 12 residues. V lost 6 bases to trimming and J lost 6 bases; unmatched junction nucleotides: 3. CDR3: CASSDRGDGYTF. As DNA, the CDR3 is TGTGCCAGCAGCGACAGGGGTGATGGCTACACCTTC.

In DNA, the CDR3 is TGTGCCCGGGACAGGGATATCGATCGGTATGGCTACACCTTC. It translates to CARDRDIDRYGYTF. The gene calls are TRBV2 and TRBJ1-2; 9 nucleotides align to TRBD1. Losses at the gene ends were 11 bases for V and 5 bases for J; bases not matched to a gene: 12. The CDR3 consists of 14 residues. Germline V lookup: CDR1 SNHLY, CDR2 FYNNEI.

The chain links TRBV4-1 to TRBJ2-5; D perhaps matches TRBD1 (6 bases). V was shortened by 0 bases and J by 5 bases, with 13 bases between the two germline ends. The germline V gene encodes CDR1 MGHRA and CDR2 YSYEKL. There are 15 residues in the CDR3. As DNA, the CDR3 is TGCGCCAGCAGCCAAGACTGGAACAGGGTGGAGACCCAGTACTTC. This sequence encodes CASSQDWNRVETQYF.

J is TRBJ1-1 and V is TRBV5-1; D call uncertain. The CDR3 covers 15 residues. Trimming removed 0 bases from V and 0 bases from J, with 9 bases in between. Germline V lookup: CDR1 SGHRS, CDR2 YFSETQ. In DNA, the CDR3 is TGCGCCAGCAGCTTGGATCTGGTTATGAACACTGAAGCTTTCTTT. The encoded protein is CASSLDLVMNTEAFF.

DNA of the CDR3: TGTGCCAGCAGTCGGGGCCGCTCCTACGAGCAGTACGTC. It specifies CASSRGRSYEQYV. The chain links TRBV6-6 to TRBJ2-7; D possibly matches TRBD1 or TRBD2 (5 bases each). The germline CDR1 and CDR2 sequences are MNHNY and SVGAGI (reference sequence). The CDR3 runs to 13 residues. V was pared by 5 bases and J by 0 bases, with 8 bases between.

The chain employs TRBV3-1 (or the pseudogene TRBV3-2) and TRBJ1-2; D is undetermined. The CDR3 has 14 residues. CDR1 and CDR2 from the germline V gene are LGHDT and YNNKEL (reference sequence). The V and J ends lost 0 bases and 5 bases respectively, with 10 bases between them. The CDR3 region has the DNA TGTGCCAGCAGCCAAGAGGGCTCCAGATATGGCTACACCTTC. Its translation is CASSQEGSRYGYTF.

In nucleotides, the CDR3 is TGCGCCAGCAGCTTGGGACAGGGGTTGAACACCGGGGAGCTGTTTTTT. The encoded protein is CASSLGQGLNTGELFF. The gene calls are TRBV5-1 and TRBJ2-2; 8 nucleotides align to TRBD1. Trimming took 0 bases from V and 1 from J; bases not matched to a gene: 2. The CDR3 is 16 residues long. The germline CDR1 and CDR2 sequences are SGHRS and YFSETQ.

V is TRBV7-8 and J is TRBJ2-1; possibly TRBD1 for D (5 bases). With 5 bases removed from V and 10 bases from J, the gap between germline ends came to 12 bases. CDR1 SGHVS and CDR2 FQNEAQ come from the germline V gene. The CDR3 contains 12 residues. The CDR3 loop reads CASSRSPGEQFF. The CDR3 DNA reads TGTGCCAGCAGCCGTAGTCCAGGGGAGCAGTTCTTC.

The chain combines TRBV28 with TRBJ2-7; D is undetermined. The CDR3 extends over 15 amino acids. Germline V gene sequence: CDR1 MDHEN, CDR2 SYDVKM. V lost 1 base to trimming and J lost 7 bases, with 17 bases between them. The CDR3 nucleotides read TGTGCCAGCAGTTTATTTTCTGGACGGAGTGGTGAGCAGTACTTC. It codes for CASSLFSGRSGEQYF.

The J gene is TRBJ1-3, the V gene TRBV7-9, with a weak D call TRBD1 (6 bases). The CDR3 is 17 residues long. Trimming shortened V by 1 base and J by 0 bases, and 13 bases separated the two germline ends. Germline V gene sequence: CDR1 SEHNR, CDR2 FQNEAQ (reference sequence). CDR3: CASSLGSGDSSGNTIYF. The CDR3 DNA follows: TGTGCCAGCAGCTTAGGTTCAGGGGACTCCTCTGGAAACACCATATATTTT.

V usage is TRBV5-1 and J usage is TRBJ2-5; 12 bases match TRBD2. The CDR3 is made up of 17 amino acids. V lost 4 bases, J lost 4 bases, and 11 bases stayed unmatched. Germline CDR1 SGHRS, CDR2 YFSETQ. CDR3 DNA: TGCGCCAGCAGCCTCCGAGCTAGCGGGGGGGCTGGAGAGACCCAGTACTTC. Protein product: CASSLRASGGAGETQYF.

The chain couples TRBV12-3 or TRBV12-4 to TRBJ2-7, with a possible D match to TRBD1 (6 bases). This CDR3 comprises 12 residues. The V end was cut by 2 bases, the J end by 6 bases, with 8 bases between. The CDR3: CASSLLGGEQYV. The CDR3 bases are TGTGCCAGCAGTTTATTAGGGGGCGAGCAGTACGTC.

V is TRBV19 and J is TRBJ1-1; D is perhaps TRBD1 (6 bases). Per the germline V gene, CDR1 is LNHDA and CDR2 is SQIVND (reference sequence). The CDR3 runs 17 residues. The V end was cut by 7 bases, the J end by 5 bases, with 26 bases between. CDR3 coding DNA: TGTGCCAGTACCCTCACCAGGGGCAAAGGAGGTAGGACTGAAGCTTTCTTT. It codes for CASTLTRGKGGRTEAFF.

In the case of this clone: The junction departs from the called germline gene at one end, perhaps through a read error. The chain recombines TRBV6-1 with TRBJ1-6; 7 bases are shared with TRBD1. The CDR3 runs to 15 residues. Germline loops: CDR1 MNHNS, CDR2 SASEGT. CDR3 DNA sequence: TGTGTCAGCAGTGAAGCCACAGGGGTGAGATCACCCCTCCACTTT. Translation gives CVSSEATGVRSPLHF.

CDR3 coding DNA: TGTGCCAGCAGCCGCCTCGGGGTTCAAGAGACCCAGTACTTC. Protein sequence: CASSRLGVQETQYF. The chain carries TRBV11-2 and TRBJ2-5; D is perhaps TRBD2 (5 bases). CDR1 is SGHAT and CDR2 is FQNNGV in the germline V gene. V lost 5 bases to trimming and J lost 2 bases, with 12 bases between them. The CDR3 length is 14 residues.

The gene calls are TRBV6-1 and TRBJ2-7; either TRBD1 or TRBD2 may supply D (6 bases each). Germline lookup yields CDR1 MNHNS and CDR2 SASEGT. Deletions cut 2 bases from V and 3 bases from J, with 17 bases between. The CDR3 is 16 residues long. CDR3 sequence (DNA): TGTGCCAGCAGTGAAAGGGGGGCAGGGGTCTTCTACGAGCAGTACGTC. It yields the protein CASSERGAGVFYEQYV.

The chain uses TRBV2 and TRBJ1-5, with D maybe TRBD1 (6 bases). Per germline, CDR1 SNHLY and CDR2 FYNNEI. Trimming cost V 8 bases and J 6 bases, with 14 bases left between them. CDR3 length: 13 amino acids. In nucleotides, the CDR3 is TGTGCCAGCGGGGGCCGGGAGGGTCAGCCCCAGCATTTT. This gives the protein CASGGREGQPQHF.